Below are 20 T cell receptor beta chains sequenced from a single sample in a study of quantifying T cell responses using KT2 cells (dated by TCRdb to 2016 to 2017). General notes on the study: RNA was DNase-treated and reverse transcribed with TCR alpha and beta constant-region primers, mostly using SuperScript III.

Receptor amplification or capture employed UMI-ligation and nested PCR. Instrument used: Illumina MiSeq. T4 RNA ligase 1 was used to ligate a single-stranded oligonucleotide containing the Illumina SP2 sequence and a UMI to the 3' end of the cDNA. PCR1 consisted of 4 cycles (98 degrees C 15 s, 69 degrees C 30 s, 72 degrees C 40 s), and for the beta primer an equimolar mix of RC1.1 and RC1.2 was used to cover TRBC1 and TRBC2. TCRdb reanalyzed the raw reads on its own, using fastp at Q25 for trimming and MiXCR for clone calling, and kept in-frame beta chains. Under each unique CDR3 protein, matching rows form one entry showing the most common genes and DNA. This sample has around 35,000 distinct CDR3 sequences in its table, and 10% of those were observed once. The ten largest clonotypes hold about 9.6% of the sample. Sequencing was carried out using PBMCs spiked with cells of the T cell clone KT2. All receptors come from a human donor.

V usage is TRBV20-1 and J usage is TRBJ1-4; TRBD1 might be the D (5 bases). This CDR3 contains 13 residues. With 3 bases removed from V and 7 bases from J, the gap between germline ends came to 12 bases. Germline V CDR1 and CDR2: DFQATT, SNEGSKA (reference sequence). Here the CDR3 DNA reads TGCAGTGCTAGTGGGACGACGGGTGAAAAACTGTTTTTT. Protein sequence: CSASGTTGEKLFF.

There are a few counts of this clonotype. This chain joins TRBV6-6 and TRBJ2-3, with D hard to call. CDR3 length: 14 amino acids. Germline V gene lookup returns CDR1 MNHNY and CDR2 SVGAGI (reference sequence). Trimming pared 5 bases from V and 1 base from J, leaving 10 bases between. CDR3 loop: CASSLGPRTDTQYF. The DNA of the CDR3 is TGTGCCAGCAGTCTAGGTCCTCGCACAGATACGCAGTATTTT.

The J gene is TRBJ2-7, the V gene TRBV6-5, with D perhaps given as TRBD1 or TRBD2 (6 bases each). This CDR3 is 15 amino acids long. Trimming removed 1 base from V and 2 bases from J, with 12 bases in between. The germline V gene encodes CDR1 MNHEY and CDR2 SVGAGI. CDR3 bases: TGTGCCAGCAGTTACTGGTCAGGGGAGGCCTACGAGCAGTACTTC. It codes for CASSYWSGEAYEQYF.

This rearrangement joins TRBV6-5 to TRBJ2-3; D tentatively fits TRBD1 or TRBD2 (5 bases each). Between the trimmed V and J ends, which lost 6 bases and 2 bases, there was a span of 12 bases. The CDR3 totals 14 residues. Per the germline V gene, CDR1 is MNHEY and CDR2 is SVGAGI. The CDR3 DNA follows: TGTGCCAGCAGGGTTCCGGGGCCCACAGATACGCAGTATTTT. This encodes CASRVPGPTDTQYF.

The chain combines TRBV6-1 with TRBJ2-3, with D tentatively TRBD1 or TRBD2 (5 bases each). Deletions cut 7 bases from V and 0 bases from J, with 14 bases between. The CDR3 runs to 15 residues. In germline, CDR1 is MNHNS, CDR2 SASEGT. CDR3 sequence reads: CASIEGGGSTDTQYF. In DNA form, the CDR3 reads TGTGCCAGCATCGAAGGTGGGGGAAGCACAGATACGCAGTATTTT.

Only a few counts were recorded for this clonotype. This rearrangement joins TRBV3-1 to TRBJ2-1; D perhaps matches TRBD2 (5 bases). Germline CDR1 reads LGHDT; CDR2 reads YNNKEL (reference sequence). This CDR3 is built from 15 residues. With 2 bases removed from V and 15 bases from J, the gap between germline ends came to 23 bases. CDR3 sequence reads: CASSQNRAPKEVPFF. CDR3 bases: TGTGCCAGCAGCCAAAACCGGGCTCCGAAGGAGGTGCCGTTCTTC.

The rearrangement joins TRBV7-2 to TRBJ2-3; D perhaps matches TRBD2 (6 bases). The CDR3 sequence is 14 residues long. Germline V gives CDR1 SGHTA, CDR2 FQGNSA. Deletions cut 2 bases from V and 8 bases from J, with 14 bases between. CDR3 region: CASSLRRLTSTQYF. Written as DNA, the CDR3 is TGTGCCAGCAGCTTACGTAGGCTGACTAGTACGCAGTATTTT. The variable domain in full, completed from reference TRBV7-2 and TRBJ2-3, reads GAGVSQSPSNKVTEKGKDVELRCDPISGHTALYWYRQSLGQGLEFLIYFQGNSAPDKSGLPSDRFSAERTGGSVSTLTIQRTQQEDSAVYLCASSLRRLTSTQYFGPGTRLTVL.

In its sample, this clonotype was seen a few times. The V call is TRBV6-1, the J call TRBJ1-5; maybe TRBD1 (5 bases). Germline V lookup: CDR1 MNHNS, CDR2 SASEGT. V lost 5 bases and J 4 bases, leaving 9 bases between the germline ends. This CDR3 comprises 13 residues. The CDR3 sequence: CASSRTGNQPQHF. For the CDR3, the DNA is TGTGCCAGCAGTCGAACAGGTAATCAGCCCCAGCATTTT.

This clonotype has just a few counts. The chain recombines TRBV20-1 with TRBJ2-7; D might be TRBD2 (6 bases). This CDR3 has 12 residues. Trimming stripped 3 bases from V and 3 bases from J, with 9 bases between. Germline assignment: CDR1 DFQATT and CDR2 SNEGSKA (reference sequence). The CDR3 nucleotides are TGCAGTGCTAGGTTGCGGGACTACGAGCAGTACTTC. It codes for CSARLRDYEQYF.

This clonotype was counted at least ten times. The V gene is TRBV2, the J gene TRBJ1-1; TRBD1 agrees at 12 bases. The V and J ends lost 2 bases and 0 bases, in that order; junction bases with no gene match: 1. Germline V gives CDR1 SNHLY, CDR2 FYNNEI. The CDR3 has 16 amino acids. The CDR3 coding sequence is TGTGCCAGCAGTGAAAGGGACAGGGGGCTGAACACTGAAGCTTTCTTT. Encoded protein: CASSERDRGLNTEAFF.

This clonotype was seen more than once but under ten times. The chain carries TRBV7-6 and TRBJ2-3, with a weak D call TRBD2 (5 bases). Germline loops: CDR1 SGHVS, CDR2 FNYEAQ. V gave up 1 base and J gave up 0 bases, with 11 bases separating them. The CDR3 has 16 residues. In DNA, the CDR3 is TGTGCCAGCAGCTTAGGAGGGAGCCTCAGCACAGATACGCAGTATTTT. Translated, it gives CASSLGGSLSTDTQYF.

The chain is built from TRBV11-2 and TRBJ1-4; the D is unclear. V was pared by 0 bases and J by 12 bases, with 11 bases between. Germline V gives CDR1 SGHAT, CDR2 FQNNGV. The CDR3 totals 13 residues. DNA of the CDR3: TGTGCCAGCAGCTTAGAGCCGAGGCGGGAACTGTTTTTT. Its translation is CASSLEPRRELFF.

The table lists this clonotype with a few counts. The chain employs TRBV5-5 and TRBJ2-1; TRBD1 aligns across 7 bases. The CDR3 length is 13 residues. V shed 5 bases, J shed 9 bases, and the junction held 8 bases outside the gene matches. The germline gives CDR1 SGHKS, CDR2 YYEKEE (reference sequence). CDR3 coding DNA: TGTGCCAGCAGTCGAACAGGGGTTGTTGAGCAGTTCTTC. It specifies CASSRTGVVEQFF. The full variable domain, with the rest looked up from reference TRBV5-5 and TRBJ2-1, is DAGVTQSPTHLIKTRGQQVTLRCSPISGHKSVSWYQQVLGQGPQFIFQYYEKEERGRGNFPDRFSARQFPNYSSELNVNALLLGDSALYLCASSRTGVVEQFFGPGTRLTVL.

CDR3 nucleotides: TGCGCCAGCAGCTTGGGCACCACCATATATTTT. Its protein product is CASSLGTTIYF. The V gene is TRBV5-1, the J gene TRBJ1-3; D is uncertain. The CDR3 is made up of 11 amino acids. Germline V gives CDR1 SGHRS, CDR2 YFSETQ. V was trimmed by 0 bases and J by 9 bases, leaving 4 bases between them.

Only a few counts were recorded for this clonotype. CDR3 coding DNA: TGCAGTGCTGGGGCGGGTTTGGATGGCTACACCTTC. Residues: CSAGAGLDGYTF. V and J are TRBV20-1 and TRBJ1-2; tentatively, D is TRBD1 (5 bases). CDR1 DFQATT and CDR2 SNEGSKA come from the germline V gene (reference sequence). V was pared by 5 bases and J by 6 bases, with 13 bases between. The length of the CDR3 is 12 residues.

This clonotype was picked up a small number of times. CDR3 sequence reads: CASSRDGLRYEQYF. The CDR3 region has the DNA TGTGCCAGCAGCCGGGACGGCCTTAGGTACGAGCAGTACTTC. The V gene is TRBV7-2, the J gene TRBJ2-7; D may correspond to TRBD1 or TRBD2 (5 bases each). There are 14 residues in the CDR3. V gave up 5 bases and J gave up 4 bases, with 15 bases separating them. Looked up from germline, CDR1 is SGHTA and CDR2 is FQGNSA.

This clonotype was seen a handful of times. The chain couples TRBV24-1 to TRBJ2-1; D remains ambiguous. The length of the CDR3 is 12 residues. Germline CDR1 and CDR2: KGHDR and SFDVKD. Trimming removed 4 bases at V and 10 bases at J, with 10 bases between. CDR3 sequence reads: CATSETLGEQFF. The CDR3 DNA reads TGTGCCACCAGTGAAACTCTAGGCGAGCAGTTCTTC.

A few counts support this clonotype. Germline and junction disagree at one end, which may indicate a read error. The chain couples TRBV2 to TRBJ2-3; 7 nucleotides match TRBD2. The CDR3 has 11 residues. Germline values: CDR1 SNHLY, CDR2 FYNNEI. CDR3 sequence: CATTDPGLPRF. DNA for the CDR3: TGTGCCACCACGGACCCGGGACTACCAAGGTTT.

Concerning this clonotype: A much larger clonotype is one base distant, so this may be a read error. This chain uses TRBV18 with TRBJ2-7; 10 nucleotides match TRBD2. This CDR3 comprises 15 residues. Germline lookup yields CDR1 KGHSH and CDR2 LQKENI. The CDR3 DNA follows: TGTGCCAGCTCACCAGGACTAGCGGCTACCTACCAGCAGTACTTC. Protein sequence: CASSPGLAATYQQYF.

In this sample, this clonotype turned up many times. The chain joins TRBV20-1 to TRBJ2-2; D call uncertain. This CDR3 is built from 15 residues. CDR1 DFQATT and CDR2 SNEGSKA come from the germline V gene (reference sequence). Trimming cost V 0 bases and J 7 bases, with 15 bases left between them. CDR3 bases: TGCAGTGCTAGAGAAGAGGCGCGTGAGAGCGGGGAGCTGTTTTTT. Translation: CSAREEARESGELFF.